The clone carrying this T cell receptor beta chain was counted only a few times. The antigen is undetermined. The data derive from a study of T cell responses to AZD1222 COVID-19 vaccine. J lost 2 bases, V lost 3 bases, and 6 bases had no gene match. Germline CDR1 and CDR2: LNHDA and SQIVND (reference sequence). This CDR3 region has 16 residues. This table comes from immunoSEQ multiplex PCR, and its TCRdb copy is limited to in-frame clones, with some not included. The sample carries 140,000 or so clones, 85% to 95% recorded once. Study results and caveats: When two AZD1222 doses had been given, Spike-specific TCR breadth and depth rose. Targeting of unmutated variant regions was reportedly seen in nearly half of spike-specific TCRs. Just 5 to 7 people given AZD1222 tested seropositive at baseline. Among the donors, most were white British and more were female, and clonal diversity was possibly underestimated.

The receptor was isolated from an adult who had recovered from COVID-19. Sequenced material: peripheral blood, taken after recovery from COVID-19. The rearrangement uses TRBV19 and TRBJ2-5; TRBD2 aligns across 10 bases. The DNA for the CDR3 is TGTGCCAGTAGTATTTATCCTAGCGGGAGACAAGAGACCCAGTACTTC. Its protein is CASSIYPSGRQETQYF.